The T cell receptor beta chain under discussion was sequenced for a study of blood T cell repertoires in COVID-19. About the study: Sites in the United States, Italy and Spain provided acute and convalescent COVID-19 samples. PBMCs, B-cell-depleted T cells, or T cells were the source of the cDNA or gDNA that made up the material.

V lost 3 bases to trimming and J lost 5 bases; unmatched junction nucleotides: 7. This CDR3 is 15 amino acids long. CDR1 and CDR2 (germline): MRHNA, SNTAGT. How the authors handled the data: Reference gene primer amplification gave nucleated cell count estimates. TCRdb keeps only in-frame clones here, not all; method: immunoSEQ multiplex PCR. The V and J calls and clone size were taken over from that table, and D and trimming were inferred from the DNA. The sample consists of around 63,000 clones, 65% to 80% of them appearing once. Sequencing input: peripheral blood. The chain uses TRBV6-4 and TRBJ2-3; 8 nucleotides agree with TRBD1. The clonotype originates from a human donor in a cohort sampled during active COVID-19. The CDR3 sequence: CASSDRWTGQDTQYF. The CDR3 DNA reads TGTGCCAGCAGTGATAGGTGGACAGGGCAAGATACGCAGTATTTT.